This T cell receptor beta chain came from a study of regulatory T cells in long-lasting Graves disease. Both iRepertoire HTBI primers and Arm-PCR of CDR3 regions were used to build the TCR beta libraries. TCRdb itself ran the multiplex PCR reads through MiXCR, one entry per CDR3 protein. The repertoire holds under 700,000 distinct CDR3 sequences, roughly 15% seen once, with 20% to 25% in the top ten. This CDR3 comprises 16 residues. The V gene end was trimmed by 6 bases and the J gene end by 5 bases; junction bases not matched to a gene: 12. As for time point: newly diagnosed GD, antithyroid drugs for less than 3 months. Making the TCR library involved RNA that had been extracted from PBMCs. The same data also contributed to another study, on T cells in Graves' hyperthyroidism and ophthalmopathy. That source notes: Those with hyperthyroidism were 18 to 65 years old, newly diagnosed, and ill for under 2 months. First-round RT-PCR with HTBI primers amplified the TCR CDR3 region. The model identified upcoming ophthalmopathy a median approximately 6.4 months ahead of onset.

The genes are TRBV12-3 or TRBV12-4 and TRBJ2-5; TRBD2 matches 10 bases. The sample here was peripheral blood mononuclear cells (PBMCs), taken at new diagnosis, from a patient treated with antithyroid drugs. The origin of this receptor is a woman aged 35-65 years with Graves disease. This CDR3 is CASSEAPAGGLETQYF. Here the CDR3 DNA reads TGTGCCAGCAGCGAGGCCCCAGCGGGGGGGCTGGAGACCCAGTACTTC.